A selection of T cell receptor beta chains follows, all from one sample in a study of blood T cell repertoires in COVID-19. Sequencing used immunoSEQ multiplex PCR; TCRdb keeps in-frame clones, though not all of them. The table has under 250,000 clones, roughly 85% seen once. Sequenced input: peripheral blood. The receptors were sampled from a woman in her seventies with active or convalescent COVID-19. The CDR3 runs from the conserved cysteine through the conserved F or W. Fields, in order: CDR3 length, V gene, J gene, CDR3 protein.

>16|TRBV5-1|TRBJ2-5
CASSLDGGGRRETQYF
>15|TRBV15|TRBJ2-7
CATSRVPAGTSEQYF
>16|TRBV2|TRBJ2-3
CASSMLAGGSTDTQYF
>14|TRBV29-1|TRBJ1-3
CSVVGDSSGNTIYF
>12|TRBV3-1/TRBV3-2|TRBJ1-2
CASSLGTNGYTF
>15|TRBV7-2|TRBJ2-7
CASSLHGQVAYEQYF
>15|TRBV18|TRBJ2-5
CASSPTGGSQETQYF
>13|TRBV28|TRBJ1-2
CASKIGQVYGYTF
>13|TRBV30|TRBJ2-5
CAWSVGTGETQYF
>16|TRBV10-3|TRBJ2-3
CAIARTSGGATDTQYF
>15|TRBV2|TRBJ1-5
CASSSRGGFNQPQHF
>13|TRBV3-1/TRBV3-2|TRBJ2-2
CASTLSDTGELFF
>15|TRBV14|TRBJ1-6
CASSLQGIHNSPLHF
>13|TRBV11-2|TRBJ1-2
CASSSEGVGGYTF
>15|TRBV28|TRBJ2-5
CASSFGLAGAETQYF
>16|TRBV3-1/TRBV3-2|TRBJ1-2
CASSQSWDREVFGYTF
>13|TRBV5-1|TRBJ1-1
CASSLRGNTEAFF
>15|TRBV5-1|TRBJ2-7
CASSPRLAQDYEQYF
>16|TRBV4-1|TRBJ2-7
CASSQDAGGQTYEQYF
>13|TRBV3-1/TRBV3-2|TRBJ2-3
CASSLRSGGTQYF
>18|TRBV27|TRBJ1-6
CASTRGVGTSSYNSPLHF
>14|TRBV5-1|TRBJ1-4
CASSPGQGNEKLFF
>14|TRBV4-1|TRBJ2-7
CASSKQGPEDEQYF
>16|TRBV6-6|TRBJ1-5
CASNYPGGGGNQPQHF
>15|TRBV27|TRBJ1-4
CASSLYRGGDEKLFF
>14|TRBV11-2|TRBJ2-7
CASSLAGREHEQYF
>13|TRBV28|TRBJ2-1
CASIEGGANEQFF
>14|TRBV6-6|TRBJ2-2
CASEGSGISGELFF
>18|TRBV3-1/TRBV3-2|TRBJ2-7
CASSPYGTGTGKSYEQYF
>13|TRBV30|TRBJ1-2
CAWSVVQVYGYTF
>19|TRBV11-3|TRBJ2-7
CASSPRLAARGGVTYEQYF
>14|TRBV7-9|TRBJ1-6
CASSTNSGNSPLHF
>15|TRBV5-8|TRBJ1-5
CASSPGTAVDQPQHF
>14|TRBV5-1|TRBJ2-1
CASQGGRDFNEQFF
>13|TRBV30|TRBJ1-4
CAWSHRVTEKLFF
>15|TRBV9|TRBJ2-7
CASSVATGGPYEQYF
>15|TRBV2|TRBJ2-1
CASSDTKGLAYEQFF
>14|TRBV7-3|TRBJ2-1
CASSFRTGGEEQFF
>15|TRBV9|TRBJ2-7
CASSPRDTSSYEQYF